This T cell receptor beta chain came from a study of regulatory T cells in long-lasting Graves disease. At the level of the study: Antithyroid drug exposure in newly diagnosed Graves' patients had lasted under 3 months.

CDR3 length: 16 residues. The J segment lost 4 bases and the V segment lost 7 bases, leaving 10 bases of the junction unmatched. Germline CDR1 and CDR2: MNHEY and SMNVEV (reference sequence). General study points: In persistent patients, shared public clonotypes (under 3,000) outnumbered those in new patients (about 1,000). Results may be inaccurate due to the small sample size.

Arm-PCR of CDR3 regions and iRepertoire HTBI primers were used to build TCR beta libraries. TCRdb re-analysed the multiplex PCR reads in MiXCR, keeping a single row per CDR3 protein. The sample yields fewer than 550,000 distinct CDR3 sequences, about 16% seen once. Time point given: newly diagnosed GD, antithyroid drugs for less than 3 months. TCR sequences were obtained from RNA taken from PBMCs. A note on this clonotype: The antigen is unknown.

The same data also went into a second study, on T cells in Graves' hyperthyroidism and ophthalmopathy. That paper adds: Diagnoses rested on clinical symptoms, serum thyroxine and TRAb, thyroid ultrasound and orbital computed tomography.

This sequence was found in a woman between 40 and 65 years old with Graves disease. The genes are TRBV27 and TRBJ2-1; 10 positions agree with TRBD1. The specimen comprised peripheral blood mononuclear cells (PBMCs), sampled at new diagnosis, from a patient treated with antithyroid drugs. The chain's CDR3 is CASIPTGTGDYNEQFF. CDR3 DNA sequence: TGTGCCAGCATCCCGACCGGGACAGGGGATTACAATGAGCAGTTCTTC.